This paragraph reports one T cell receptor (beta chain). What it recognizes is unknown. The data stem from a study of cytomegalovirus exposure and HLA in healthy donors. The PCR employed 60 Vbeta primers together with 13 Jbeta primers. Data came from immunoSEQ multiplex PCR; TCRdb stores just in-frame clones and leaves some out. The data hold 250,000 to 300,000 clones, with roughly 86% observed a single time. Germline CDR1 MRHNA, CDR2 SNTAGT. The junction had 4 bases not matched to a gene; V was cut back by 6 bases and J by 1 base. This CDR3 is built from 14 residues. Overall study findings and caveats: Later on, a genetic analysis was performed. It linked a missense variant in DCLRE1C with V- and J-gene trimming of TCR beta. Associated with HLA alleles at 0.05 false discovery rate in a later analysis were 16,951 TCR beta sequences. Solely CMV serostatus was available to characterize immune exposure. Several of the most significant clusters were apparently associated with common viral pathogens in a later analysis.

The clonotype was recovered from a middle-aged woman in good health and CMV-seropositive. The chain is built from TRBV6-4 and TRBJ2-7; 9 bases match TRBD1. Input material: PBMCs. The CDR3 loop is CASSPGTGSYEQYF. CDR3 DNA sequence: TGTGCCAGCAGCCCCGGGACAGGGTCCTACGAGCAGTACTTC.